This TCR beta chain was recorded in a study of T cell repertoires in cytomegalovirus infection. Across the study: CMV infection plus the matching HLA type was flagged by public TCR beta signatures. Study findings and constraints: Based on cumulative public TCR beta family frequency, carriers of CMV plus the relevant HLA were identified. Ex vivo, HLA-C-restricted CMV-specific TCR beta clonotypes prevailed over the rest of the response.

V lost 6 bases to trimming and J lost 7 bases, with 15 bases between them. The CDR3 consists of 14 residues. The germline gives CDR1 MNHEY, CDR2 SVGAGI. This clonotype was observed many times. What it recognizes is unknown. TCRdb ran MiXCR on the reads and lists one entry per CDR3 protein. In the table there are approximately 500,000 distinct CDR3 sequences, 16% of which are singletons. This chain uses TRBV6-5 with TRBJ2-2; no clear D gene. The sequenced sample was CD8+ T cells from PBMCs. The receptor comes from a human donor in good health (CMV status not recorded). Some clones in this sample may be carry-over from other donors' samples. This CDR3 reads CASSDPLNVGELFF. For the CDR3, the DNA is TGTGCCAGCAGCGACCCCCTAAACGTCGGGGAGCTGTTTTTT.